Presented here are 28 T cell receptor beta chains from one specimen sequenced in a study of tumor and adjacent non-tumor tissue in lung cancer. A modified ARM-PCR protocol with three rounds of nested PCR amplified TCRbeta. TCRdb fed the multiplex PCR reads into MiXCR, producing one record per CDR3 protein. Of approximately 120,000 distinct CDR3 sequences in the sample, around 57% are singletons; the top ten hold roughly 20%. RNA was extracted from bulk tissue without any cell sorting. Distant lung tissue was collected more than 3 cm away from the tumor edge. Sequenced: distant non-tumor lung tissue. The receptors were gathered from a man in his sixties with non-small cell lung cancer.

As concerns this clonotype: Likely a read error: the CDR3 ends without its conserved phenylalanine or tryptophan. This chain joins TRBV4-2 and TRBJ2-7; possible D gene TRBD2, 7 bases. The CDR3 runs to 15 residues. Germline V gene lookup returns CDR1 LGHNA and CDR2 YNFKEQ. DNA for the CDR3: TGTCCCAGCAGCCAAGGGACACTAACCGGGGGGCTGCAGTACTTA. This translates into CPSSQGTLTGGLQYL.

Remarks on this clonotype: A far larger clone is off by one base, so a read error is likely. The gene calls are TRBV6-2 or TRBV6-3 and TRBJ1-5, with no clear D. Germline V CDR1 and CDR2: MNHEY, SVGEGT. The CDR3 covers 12 residues. Here the CDR3 DNA reads TGTGTCAGCAGTTATAGCAATCAGCCCCAGCATTTT. Translating it yields CVSSYSNQPQHF.

V gene TRBV7-8 combines with J gene TRBJ1-3; D is perhaps TRBD1 (6 bases). Germline V gives CDR1 SGHVS, CDR2 FQNEAQ. This CDR3 has 18 residues. Deletions cut 7 bases from V and 0 bases from J, with 22 bases between. CDR3 nucleotide sequence: TGTGCCAGCATCCTCGGTACAGGGACACACTTCTCTGGAAACACCATATATTTT. Residues: CASILGTGTHFSGNTIYF.

A remark on this clonotype: A much larger clone differs by one base, so this may be a read error. V and J are TRBV14 and TRBJ2-2, with D uncertain. The CDR3 runs to 14 residues. The germline V gene encodes CDR1 SGHDN and CDR2 FVKESK. This CDR3 reads CSSSQAILTGELFF. Here the CDR3 DNA reads TGTTCCAGCAGCCAAGCCATTCTCACCGGGGAGCTGTTTTTT.

V and J are TRBV2 and TRBJ2-1, with D unresolved. V lost 7 bases to trimming and J lost 5 bases, with 15 bases between them. CDR1 SNHLY and CDR2 FYNNEI come from the germline V gene. There are 14 residues in the CDR3. The CDR3 here is CASNIRRFNNEQFF. The DNA for the CDR3 is TGTGCCAGCAATATCAGGAGATTCAACAATGAGCAGTTCTTC.

The CDR3 loop is CASGSDRFGSETQYF. The CDR3 coding sequence is TGTGCCAGCGGCTCGGACAGGTTTGGCTCTGAGACCCAGTACTTC. V gene TRBV11-2 combines with J gene TRBJ2-5; 7 bases match TRBD1. This CDR3 is 15 amino acids long. Losses at the gene ends were 8 bases for V and 5 bases for J; bases not matched to a gene: 14. Germline V gene data show CDR1 as SGHAT and CDR2 as FQNNGV.

Of note for this clonotype: Its ends do not fully match the called genes, so a read error is possible. The chain joins TRBV6-2 or TRBV6-3 to TRBJ2-1; D may be TRBD2 (6 bases). The CDR3 length is 14 residues. Germline-derived CDR1 and CDR2 are MNHEY and SVGEGT. CDR3 DNA sequence: TGTGCCAGCAGAGGACTAACGGGAAGAGATGAGCAGCTCTTC. This gives the protein CASRGLTGRDEQLF.

This clonotype was counted between two and nine times. The V call is TRBV5-1, the J call TRBJ2-5; D is possibly TRBD1 (5 bases). V was clipped by 2 bases and J by 2 bases, with 10 bases between them. The CDR3 is 14 amino acids. Looked up from germline, CDR1 is SGHRS and CDR2 is YFSETQ. CDR3 coding DNA: TGCGCCAGCAGCTTCCAGGGCAGTCAAGAGACCCAGTACTTC. Protein product: CASSFQGSQETQYF.

A word on this clonotype: This may come from a read error, since a much larger clone is one base off. The chain carries TRBV20-1 and TRBJ2-7; 12 bases map to TRBD1. This CDR3 has 13 amino acids. V lost 8 bases to trimming and J lost 7 bases; unmatched junction nucleotides: 9. Germline loops: CDR1 DFQATT, CDR2 SNEGSKA (reference sequence). This CDR3 reads CSTMGQGAGEQYF. In nucleotides, the CDR3 is TGCAGTACCATGGGACAGGGGGCAGGGGAGCAGTACTTC.

This clonotype was seen ten or more times. This rearrangement joins TRBV5-6 to TRBJ2-2; D remains ambiguous. The CDR3 covers 12 residues. In germline, CDR1 is SGHDT, CDR2 YYEEEE. Trimming cost V 0 bases and J 7 bases, with 4 bases left between them. As DNA, the CDR3 is TGTGCCAGCAGCTTGGTGAGCGGGGAGCTGTTTTTT. Translation: CASSLVSGELFF.

This clonotype was seen just once. V and J are TRBV6-2 or TRBV6-3 and TRBJ2-1; D remains ambiguous. V shed 7 bases and J shed 9 bases, with 13 bases lying between them. The CDR3 contains 12 residues. Germline V gives CDR1 MNHEY, CDR2 SVGEGT. In DNA form, the CDR3 reads TGTGCCAGCACCCACTGGACCAGTGAGCAGTTCTTC. This translates into CASTHWTSEQFF.

V and J are TRBV2 and TRBJ2-1; the D is unclear. V was shortened by 6 bases and J by 6 bases, with 12 bases between the two germline ends. This CDR3 is 13 amino acids long. Germline assignment: CDR1 SNHLY and CDR2 FYNNEI. The CDR3 region has the DNA TGTGCCAGCAGCAATGCGATCGGCAATGAGCAGTTCTTC. Its protein product is CASSNAIGNEQFF.

This clonotype has more than one count but fewer than ten. With a much larger clone just one base away, this may be a read error. It is likely a read error, because the conserved phenylalanine at the end of the CDR3 is missing. The rearrangement joins TRBV20-1 to TRBJ1-1; 7 bases match TRBD1. Germline V lookup: CDR1 DFQATT, CDR2 SNEGSKA (reference sequence). CDR3 length: 12 amino acids. The V and J ends lost 6 bases and 8 bases, in that order; junction bases with no gene match: 9. The CDR3: CSARQGIMEAFL. In DNA, the CDR3 is TGCAGTGCCAGACAGGGAATCATGGAAGCTTTCTTA.

Ten or more counts support this clonotype. This chain links TRBV4-2 with TRBJ2-1; 7 nucleotides align to TRBD2. CDR1 and CDR2 (germline): LGHNA, YNFKEQ. J lost 4 bases, V lost 1 base, and 7 bases had no gene match. The CDR3 totals 16 residues. CDR3 region: CASSQAGGSWYNEQFF. CDR3 bases: TGTGCCAGCAGCCAAGCAGGCGGGAGTTGGTACAATGAGCAGTTCTTC.

This clonotype was observed many times. The chain uses TRBV11-2 and TRBJ1-4, with no clear D. Trimming took 2 bases from V and 0 from J, leaving 7 bases between them. The CDR3 runs 15 residues. Per the germline V gene, CDR1 is SGHAT and CDR2 is FQNNGV. In nucleotides, the CDR3 is TGTGCCAGCAGCTTATCCCGAACAACTAATGAAAAACTGTTTTTT. This sequence encodes CASSLSRTTNEKLFF.

Comment on this clonotype: A junction boundary mismatches the germline segment, possibly from a read error. The chain links TRBV20-1 to TRBJ2-3, with a tentative D call TRBD2 (5 bases). Per germline, CDR1 DFQATT and CDR2 SNEGSKA (reference sequence). CDR3 length: 13 residues. The CDR3 here is CSARTPITDTQYF. The DNA of the CDR3 is TGTAGTGCTAGGACTCCGATCACAGATACGCAGTATTTT.

V and J are TRBV20-1 and TRBJ2-5, with D perhaps matching TRBD1 (6 bases). Trimming stripped 3 bases from V and 4 bases from J, with 18 bases between. The CDR3 length is 15 residues. Per germline, CDR1 DFQATT and CDR2 SNEGSKA (reference sequence). CDR3 amino acids: CSASDTGQIRETQYF. The CDR3 nucleotides are TGCAGTGCTAGTGATACAGGACAGATTCGAGAGACCCAGTACTTC.

The chain has TRBV12-3 or TRBV12-4 and TRBJ1-5; no clear D gene. Trimming pared 10 bases from V and 4 bases from J, leaving 11 bases between. The CDR3 totals 12 residues. CDR3 bases: TGTGCCATCGGCAACAGTAATCAGCCCCAGCATTTT. Protein product: CAIGNSNQPQHF.

With respect to this clonotype: A much larger clone is a single base away; this may be a read error. This rearrangement joins TRBV20-1 to TRBJ1-1; 9 nucleotides agree with TRBD1. The CDR3 has 13 residues. V shed 3 bases and J 7 bases; nucleotides not matched to a gene: 6. Germline loops: CDR1 DFQATT, CDR2 SNEGSKA (reference sequence). This CDR3 is CSARGQGDIEAFF. The CDR3 DNA sequence: TGCAGTGCTAGGGGACAGGGAGACATTGAAGCTTTCTTT.

Note on this clonotype: A read error is likely, as this CDR3 ends without the conserved phenylalanine or tryptophan. Because the CDR3's place on the DNA is in doubt, the DNA is left out and the CDR3 is given as listed by TCRdb. This sequence joins TRBV6-1 and TRBJ2-7; no check of the table's D call, TRBD2, against the DNA was made. The CDR3 has 16 residues if both end residues are counted. The germline V gene encodes CDR1 MNHNS and CDR2 SASEGT. The CDR3 sequence is CASRELGLAGSYERHL.

This clonotype was seen a few times. This may be a read error: a much more frequent sequence differs by one nucleotide. The V call is TRBV12-3 or TRBV12-4, the J call TRBJ1-3, with 7 bases identical to TRBD1. The CDR3 loop spans 16 amino acids. CDR3 bases: TGTGTCAGCAGTGCACACAGGGGTTTCTCTGGAAACACCATATATTTT. Protein: CVSSAHRGFSGNTIYF.

Concerning this clonotype: This clone may be a read error of a much larger clone one base away. The chain uses TRBV25-1 and TRBJ1-2; D is uncertain. V was pared by 5 bases and J by 10 bases, with 17 bases between. CDR3 length: 13 amino acids. Germline V gene sequence: CDR1 MGHDK, CDR2 SYGVNS. CDR3 sequence reads: CASSNGFSRSYTF. CDR3 nucleotide sequence: TGTGCCAGCAGTAACGGGTTTTCGCGGTCCTACACCTTC.

Turning to this clonotype: Likely a read error: the CDR3 ends without its conserved phenylalanine or tryptophan. The chain couples TRBV6-1 to TRBJ2-1, with 8 positions matching TRBD2. The CDR3 length is 15 residues. Trimming cost V 3 bases and J 2 bases; bases outside gene matches: 3. CDR1 is MNHNS, CDR2 SASEGT, per germline. The CDR3 loop reads CASSETAGAYNEQFI. In DNA form, the CDR3 reads TGTGCCAGCAGTGAGACAGCGGGGGCCTACAATGAGCAGTTCATC.

At least ten counts were recorded for this clonotype. The chain is built from TRBV28 and TRBJ2-1; D unclear. This CDR3 has 10 amino acids. Deletions cut 4 bases from V and 12 bases from J, with 7 bases between. The V gene's germline CDR1 is MDHEN and CDR2 SYDVKM. The CDR3, as DNA: TGTGCCAGCAGTTCCGATTTGCAGTTCTTC. Its protein product is CASSSDLQFF.

This clonotype has just a few counts. The rearrangement uses TRBV5-1 and TRBJ2-2; D ambiguous. The CDR3 is made up of 14 amino acids. CDR1 is SGHRS, CDR2 YFSETQ, per germline. V lost 0 bases and J lost 4, with 7 bases in between. The CDR3 loop reads CASSLGPGTGELFF. CDR3 sequence (DNA): TGCGCCAGCAGCTTGGGGCCGGGCACCGGGGAGCTGTTTTTT.

This clonotype was detected many times. This CDR3 reads CASSIIRHPEGNYGYTF. CDR3 DNA: TGTGCCAGTAGTATAATTAGACACCCCGAGGGGAACTATGGCTACACCTTC. The chain employs TRBV19 and TRBJ1-2; a weak D match, TRBD1 (5 bases). The V end lost 2 bases, the J end lost 2 bases, and 18 bases lay between the germline ends. CDR1 is LNHDA, CDR2 SQIVND, per germline (reference sequence). CDR3 length: 17 residues.

The chain recombines TRBV5-1 with TRBJ2-1, with D possibly being TRBD1 (5 bases). This CDR3 spans 15 amino acids. Germline V gene data show CDR1 as SGHRS and CDR2 as YFSETQ. Trimming shortened V by 0 bases and J by 6 bases, and 13 bases separated the two germline ends. CDR3 region: CASSLEGVWVNEQFF. The CDR3 nucleotides are TGCGCCAGCAGCTTGGAAGGGGTGTGGGTCAATGAGCAGTTCTTC.

On this clonotype itself: This may stem from a read error, because a much larger clone lies one nucleotide away. A read error is likely, as this CDR3 ends without the conserved phenylalanine or tryptophan. The chain links TRBV11-1 to TRBJ2-1, with TRBD2 matching 8 bases. This CDR3 spans 13 amino acids. Germline CDR1 SGHAT, CDR2 FQDESV (reference sequence). V shed 5 bases and J 6 bases; nucleotides not matched to a gene: 3. The CDR3 nucleotides are TGTGCCAGCAGCATGACTAGCGTCAATGAGCAGTTCATC. Translated, it gives CASSMTSVNEQFI.